A selection of T cell receptor beta chains follows, all from one sample in a study of cytomegalovirus exposure and HLA in healthy donors. Some clones are missing from TCRdb's copy, which holds only in-frame ones; the method was immunoSEQ multiplex PCR. The data show about 200,000 clones, 70% to 85% seen once. The source material was PBMCs. All receptors come from a girl aged 2-10 years in good health and CMV-seronegative. The CDR3 runs from the conserved cysteine through the conserved F or W. The order of the fields is V gene, clone size, D gene, J gene, CDR3 DNA, CDR3 protein. The D gene is left open where the match is weak. A clone size is listed for some rows: how often the clone was seen (once, few, many), or a class if it is expanded.

V: TRBV6-1
size: few
D: .
J: TRBJ2-7
DNA: TGTGCCAGCAGATCTAAGGACAGACTCTACGAGCAGTACTTC
CDR3: CASRSKDRLYEQYF

V: TRBV27
size: .
D: TRBD1
J: TRBJ1-4
DNA: TGTGCCAGCAGTCAGGACAGGGCTGGGGAAAAACTGTTTTTT
CDR3: CASSQDRAGEKLFF

V: TRBV7-9
size: .
D: .
J: TRBJ2-2
DNA: TGTGCCAGCAGCCCCGTGGTGGAGTTGACCGGGGAGCTGTTTTTT
CDR3: CASSPVVELTGELFF

V: TRBV4-1
size: .
D: TRBD1
J: TRBJ2-7
DNA: TGCGCCAGCAGCCTAAGTGAGGGGGCCGAGCAGTACTTC
CDR3: CASSLSEGAEQYF

V: TRBV10-3
size: .
D: .
J: TRBJ1-4
DNA: TGTGCCATGTCAGGGGTCTTCCCTAGAGAAAAACTGTTTTTT
CDR3: CAMSGVFPREKLFF

V: TRBV28
size: .
D: .
J: TRBJ1-1
DNA: TGTGCCAGCAGCTTTCGGGATACTGAAGCTTTCTTT
CDR3: CASSFRDTEAFF

V: TRBV10-3
size: .
D: TRBD1
J: TRBJ2-7
DNA: TGTGCCATCAGTGCCCGGGACAGGCACTACGAGCAGTACTTC
CDR3: CAISARDRHYEQYF

V: TRBV5-6
size: .
D: TRBD1
J: TRBJ1-6
DNA: TGTGCCAGCACCGCCGGGACAGATTATAATTCACCCCTCCACTTT
CDR3: CASTAGTDYNSPLHF

V: TRBV7-3
size: .
D: TRBD2
J: TRBJ2-2
DNA: TGTGCCAGCAGCCTAGCGGGGGGCTGGACCGGGGAGCTGTTTTTT
CDR3: CASSLAGGWTGELFF

V: TRBV7-6
size: few
D: TRBD1
J: TRBJ1-1
DNA: TGTGCCAGCAGCCAACGGACAGGGGCGAACACTGAAGCTTTCTTT
CDR3: CASSQRTGANTEAFF

V: TRBV27
size: .
D: TRBD2
J: TRBJ2-2
DNA: TGTGCCAGCAGAGTAGCGGGAGCCGTTACCGGGGAGCTGTTTTTT
CDR3: CASRVAGAVTGELFF

V: TRBV25-1
size: once
D: .
J: TRBJ1-6
DNA: TGTGCCAGTACTTACAGCCGAAATTCACCCCTCCACTTT
CDR3: CASTYSRNSPLHF

V: TRBV5-1
size: .
D: .
J: TRBJ2-5
DNA: TGCGCCAGCAGCCCGGGTCGCGGAATTCACCAAGAGACCCAGTACTTC
CDR3: CASSPGRGIHQETQYF

V: TRBV6-5
size: .
D: .
J: TRBJ2-5
DNA: TGTGCCAGCAGTACCAGACTAGTAACAGAGACCCAGTACTTC
CDR3: CASSTRLVTETQYF

V: TRBV6-6
size: .
D: .
J: TRBJ2-6
DNA: TGTGCCAGCAGTTACCCGAGCTCTGGGGCCAACGTCCTGACTTTC
CDR3: CASSYPSSGANVLTF

V: TRBV4-1
size: .
D: TRBD1
J: TRBJ2-7
DNA: TGCGCCAGCAGCCAAGTACAGGGGCCGAACTCCTACGAGCAGTACTTC
CDR3: CASSQVQGPNSYEQYF

V: TRBV29-1
size: few
D: .
J: TRBJ2-3
DNA: TGCAGCGTTGAGCAGGGGCCGGATACGCAGTATTTT
CDR3: CSVEQGPDTQYF